The source of this T cell receptor beta chain is a study of cytomegalovirus exposure and HLA in healthy donors. This clone was observed once. Its antigen is unknown. Vbeta (60) and Jbeta (13) primers were used in the PCR. This table comes from immunoSEQ multiplex PCR, and its TCRdb copy is limited to in-frame clones, with some not included. Altogether some 150,000 clones are present, around three quarters being singletons, with the ten largest covering roughly 2%. As for the donors, each was a healthy bone marrow donor. Study observations and caveats: The majority of CMV-associated TCR beta chains were reported as apparently HLA-restricted in a later analysis. Under in vitro conditions, three CMV-associated chains were confirmed as specific for CMV antigens.

This receptor was taken from a woman between 55 and 75 years old in good health and CMV-seropositive. The material sequenced was PBMCs.

This CDR3 is CASSYTTGAGELFF. In DNA form, the CDR3 reads TGTGCCAGCAGTTACACCACAGGGGCCGGGGAGCTGTTTTTT. The chain links TRBV6-5 to TRBJ2-2, with 7 bases that match TRBD1. The CDR3 sequence is 14 residues long. The V gene end was trimmed by 2 bases and the J gene end by 6 bases; junction bases not matched to a gene: 3. Per the germline V gene, CDR1 is MNHEY and CDR2 is SVGAGI.